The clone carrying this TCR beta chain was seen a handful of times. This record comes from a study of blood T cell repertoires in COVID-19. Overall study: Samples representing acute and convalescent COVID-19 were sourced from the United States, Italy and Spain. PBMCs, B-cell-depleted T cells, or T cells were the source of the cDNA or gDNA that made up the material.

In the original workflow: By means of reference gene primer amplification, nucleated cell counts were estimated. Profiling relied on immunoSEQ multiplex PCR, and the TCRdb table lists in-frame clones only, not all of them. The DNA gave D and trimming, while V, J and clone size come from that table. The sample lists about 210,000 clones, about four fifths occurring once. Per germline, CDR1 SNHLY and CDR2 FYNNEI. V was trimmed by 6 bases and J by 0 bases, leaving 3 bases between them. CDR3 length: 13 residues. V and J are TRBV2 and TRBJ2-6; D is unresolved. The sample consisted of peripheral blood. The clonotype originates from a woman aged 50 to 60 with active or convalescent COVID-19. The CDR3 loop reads CASRASGANVLTF. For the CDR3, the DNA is TGTGCCAGCAGAGCCTCTGGGGCCAACGTCCTGACTTTC.